Listed below are T cell receptor beta chains from one sample, sequenced in a study of early stage breast cancer tumors. The assay was immunoSEQ multiplex PCR, and TCRdb's table has in-frame clones only and misses some. This table has 45,000 to 60,000 clones, 75% to 95% appearing once. Source material: blood. The receptors derive from a person aged 65 to 85 with breast cancer. The CDR3 runs from the conserved cysteine through the conserved F or W. A D gene is named only where the DNA matches it firmly. The size field is filled for only some rows; it gives once, few, many or a size class.

CDR3aa | CDR3nt | v_gene | d_gene | j_gene | len | abundance
CASSKREPGETQYF | TGTGCCAGCAGTAAGCGGGAGCCGGGGGAGACCCAGTACTTC | TRBV9 | TRBD2 | TRBJ2-5 | 14 | -
CATRGTRSTDTQYF | TGTGCCACTCGGGGGACTAGGAGCACAGATACGCAGTATTTT | TRBV28 | TRBD2 | TRBJ2-3 | 14 | -
CASSFADEQYF | TGTGCCAGCAGTTTTGCAGACGAGCAGTACTTC | TRBV28 | - | TRBJ2-7 | 11 | -
CASSRGQGNEAFF | TGTGCCAGCAGCCGGGGACAGGGAAATGAAGCTTTCTTT | TRBV27 | TRBD1 | TRBJ1-1 | 13 | -
CATGIEQYF | TGTGCCACAGGGATCGAGCAGTACTTC | TRBV6-6 | - | TRBJ2-7 | 9 | -
CAWRAGTGGRGANVLTF | TGTGCCTGGAGGGCTGGGACAGGGGGCAGAGGGGCCAACGTCCTGACTTTC | TRBV30 | TRBD1 | TRBJ2-6 | 17 | -
CASSSTGYYNSPLHF | TGTGCCAGCAGCTCCACAGGGTATTATAATTCACCCCTCCACTTT | TRBV5-4 | - | TRBJ1-6 | 15 | -
CAWGLGLGSEKLFF | TGTGCCTGGGGCCTGGGACTTGGATCTGAAAAACTGTTTTTT | TRBV30 | - | TRBJ1-4 | 14 | -
CASTSMAGQNTEAFF | TGTGCCAGTACCAGTATGGCAGGCCAGAACACTGAAGCTTTCTTT | TRBV19 | - | TRBJ1-1 | 15 | -
CASSLDRGTDTQYF | TGTGCCTCCTCCTTGGACAGGGGCACAGATACGCAGTATTTT | TRBV15 | TRBD1 | TRBJ2-3 | 14 | -
CASSSNLQGAGNQPQHF | TGTGCCAGCAGCTCAAACTTACAGGGGGCAGGCAATCAGCCCCAGCATTTT | TRBV7-9 | TRBD1 | TRBJ1-5 | 17 | -
CASSPREGQFYNSPLHF | TGTGCCAGCAGCCCGAGGGAGGGCCAGTTCTATAATTCACCCCTCCACTTT | TRBV7-9 | - | TRBJ1-6 | 17 | once
CASSLATPRASPLHF | TGTGCCAGCAGTTTAGCAACCCCGAGGGCTTCACCCCTCCACTTT | TRBV27 | - | TRBJ1-6 | 15 | -
CASSDQGTYGYTF | TGTGCCAGCAGTGATCAGGGGACCTATGGCTACACCTTC | TRBV2 | - | TRBJ1-2 | 13 | -
CASSVSFAEDTQYF | TGTGCCAGCAGTGTTAGCTTTGCGGAAGATACGCAGTATTTT | TRBV6-4 | - | TRBJ2-3 | 14 | -
CAWSSSGRTDTQYF | TGTGCCTGGAGTTCCAGTGGTCGCACAGATACGCAGTATTTT | TRBV30 | - | TRBJ2-3 | 14 | once
CASSYSFSGGQETQYF | TGTGCCAGCAGTTACTCTTTCAGCGGGGGGCAAGAGACCCAGTACTTC | TRBV6-5 | TRBD2 | TRBJ2-5 | 16 | -
CASSSSGRMNTEAFF | TGTGCCAGCAGCTCCTCCGGTCGTATGAACACTGAAGCTTTCTTT | TRBV11-2 | - | TRBJ1-1 | 15 | -
CASSYSQGVNQPQHF | TGTGCCAGCAGTTACTCACAGGGGGTAAACCAGCCCCAGCATTTT | TRBV6-5 | TRBD1 | TRBJ1-5 | 15 | -
CASTLGYSNQPQHF | TGTGCCAGCACGCTAGGATATAGCAATCAGCCCCAGCATTTT | TRBV2 | - | TRBJ1-5 | 14 | -
CASRTSYEQFF | TGTGCCAGCAGGACTTCGTATGAGCAGTTCTTC | TRBV2 | - | TRBJ2-1 | 11 | -
CASSGSSYGYTF | TGTGCCAGCAGTGGCAGTTCATATGGCTACACCTTC | TRBV6-1 | - | TRBJ1-2 | 12 | -
CASSVDYGNTGELFF | TGTGCCAGCAGCGTAGATTACGGGAACACCGGGGAGCTGTTTTTT | TRBV9 | - | TRBJ2-2 | 15 | -
CASSQDSSYNSPLHF | TGCGCCAGCAGCCAGGACAGCTCCTATAATTCACCCCTCCACTTT | TRBV5-1 | - | TRBJ1-6 | 15 | once